A single sample gave rise to the 12 T cell receptor beta chains below, sequenced in a study of early T cells in non-severe SARS-CoV-2 infection. TCRdb reprocessed the 5' RACE reads with MiXCR, giving one entry per CDR3 protein. In the table there are about 27,000 distinct CDR3 sequences, 4.5% to 6% of which are singletons. What was sequenced was whole blood. These receptors came from an adult who was a healthcare worker with PCR-confirmed SARS-CoV-2 infection or an uninfected control (not recorded which).

The genes are TRBV3-1 and TRBJ2-7; the match to TRBD2 covers 11 bases. Per the germline V gene, CDR1 is LGHDT and CDR2 is YNNKEL (reference sequence). The V gene end was trimmed by 1 base and the J gene end by 4 bases; junction bases not matched to a gene: 6. CDR3 length: 16 amino acids. DNA of the CDR3: TGTGCCAGCAGCCAAGGTGTAGCGGGGGGGCTATACGAGCAGTACTTC. Protein: CASSQGVAGGLYEQYF.

The chain recombines TRBV7-2 with TRBJ1-2; tentatively, D is TRBD1 (5 bases). Germline values: CDR1 SGHTA, CDR2 FQGNSA. Between the trimmed V and J ends, which lost 1 base and 3 bases, there was a span of 15 bases. The CDR3 length is 16 residues. Here the CDR3 reads CASSLGVRGSDYGYTF. The CDR3 DNA reads as TGTGCCAGCAGCTTAGGTGTACGGGGGTCCGACTATGGCTACACCTTC.

This clonotype was seen many times. Here the CDR3 DNA reads TGCGCCAGCAGCCAAGGTGGACTAGTAGGGTCCTACAATGAGCAGTTCTTC. Its protein is CASSQGGLVGSYNEQFF. The J gene is TRBJ2-1, the V gene TRBV4-3; the match to TRBD2 covers 7 bases. The CDR3 contains 17 residues. Per the germline V gene, CDR1 is LGHNA and CDR2 is YSLEER. J gave up 1 base and V 1 base, and 7 bases lay outside the gene matches.

V is TRBV3-1 and J is TRBJ1-1; unclear D gene. The V gene's germline CDR1 is LGHDT and CDR2 YNNKEL (reference sequence). V shed 0 bases and J shed 1 base, with 9 bases lying between them. The length of the CDR3 is 15 residues. This CDR3 is CASSQESHPNTEAFF. Written as DNA, the CDR3 is TGTGCCAGCAGCCAAGAATCACACCCGAACACTGAAGCTTTCTTT.

This clonotype was detected only a few times. This chain joins TRBV10-3 and TRBJ2-2; D ambiguous. CDR3 size: 12 residues. Per the germline V gene, CDR1 is ENHRY and CDR2 is SYGVKD. Trimming stripped 9 bases from V and 4 bases from J, with 9 bases between. The CDR3 loop is CAIGDGTGELFF. The CDR3 DNA reads TGTGCCATTGGTGATGGCACCGGGGAGCTGTTTTTT.

This clonotype has ten or more counts. The genes are TRBV20-1 and TRBJ2-7, with TRBD2 matching 8 bases. The CDR3 is made up of 13 amino acids. With 5 bases clipped from V and 2 bases from J, the junction kept 5 bases outside the gene matches. In germline, CDR1 is DFQATT, CDR2 SNEGSKA (reference sequence). CDR3 DNA sequence: TGCAGTGCTCGACTAGCGATCGCCTACGAGCAGTACTTC. Translated: CSARLAIAYEQYF.

The chain links TRBV6-5 to TRBJ2-1; D unclear. The CDR3 sequence is 13 residues long. V was trimmed by 6 bases and J by 1 base, leaving 7 bases between them. Germline V CDR1 and CDR2: MNHEY, SVGAGI. CDR3 in amino acids: CASSYNSYNEQFF. The CDR3 coding sequence is TGTGCCAGCAGCTATAATTCCTACAATGAGCAGTTCTTC.

This clonotype occurred a few times. The chain uses TRBV19 and TRBJ2-6; D is uncertain. V was trimmed by 10 bases and J by 2 bases, leaving 15 bases between them. CDR3 length: 15 amino acids. In germline, CDR1 is LNHDA, CDR2 SQIVND (reference sequence). The CDR3 sequence is CATRVARPGANVLTF. The CDR3 nucleotides read TGTGCCACCCGGGTCGCCCGACCTGGGGCCAACGTCCTGACTTTC.

This clonotype occurred a few times. This chain links TRBV20-1 with TRBJ2-1; no firm D call. The germline V gene encodes CDR1 DFQATT and CDR2 SNEGSKA (reference sequence). The CDR3 contains 12 residues. V was pared by 6 bases and J by 8 bases, with 14 bases between. Here the CDR3 reads CSAHPSGDEQFF. The DNA for the CDR3 is TGCAGTGCCCACCCTAGTGGAGATGAGCAGTTCTTC.

The V call is TRBV2, the J call TRBJ2-7; 7 nucleotides line up with TRBD2. Germline values: CDR1 SNHLY, CDR2 FYNNEI. V shed 3 bases, J shed 0 bases, and the junction held 2 bases outside the gene matches. The length of the CDR3 is 14 residues. CDR3 DNA sequence: TGTGCCAGCAGTGACGGACTAGTCTCCTACGAGCAGTACTTC. This gives the protein CASSDGLVSYEQYF. The whole variable domain, filled in from reference TRBV2 and TRBJ2-7, reads EPEVTQTPSHQVTQMGQEVILRCVPISNHLYFYWYRQILGQKVEFLVSFYNNEISEKSEIFDDQFSVERPDGSNFTLKIRSTKLEDSAMYFCASSDGLVSYEQYFGPGTRLTVT.

This clonotype has a count of ten or more. The chain combines TRBV27 with TRBJ2-1, with 7 bases identical to TRBD2. CDR1 and CDR2 (germline): MNHEY, SMNVEV (reference sequence). The CDR3 spans 13 residues. V shed 0 bases, J shed 12 bases, and the junction held 5 bases outside the gene matches. CDR3 in DNA: TGTGCCAGCAGTTTATCGAATGGGGGGGGGCAGTTCTTC. This translates into CASSLSNGGGQFF.

This clonotype has ten or more counts. The V gene is TRBV10-3, the J gene TRBJ1-2; TRBD1 matches 8 bases. After removal of 2 bases from V and 6 bases from J, the junction contained 5 bases not matched to a gene. Germline loops: CDR1 ENHRY, CDR2 SYGVKD. The CDR3 contains 14 residues. CDR3 coding DNA: TGTGCCATCAGTGAGCCAAACAGGGGGGATGGCTACACCTTC. Protein sequence: CAISEPNRGDGYTF.